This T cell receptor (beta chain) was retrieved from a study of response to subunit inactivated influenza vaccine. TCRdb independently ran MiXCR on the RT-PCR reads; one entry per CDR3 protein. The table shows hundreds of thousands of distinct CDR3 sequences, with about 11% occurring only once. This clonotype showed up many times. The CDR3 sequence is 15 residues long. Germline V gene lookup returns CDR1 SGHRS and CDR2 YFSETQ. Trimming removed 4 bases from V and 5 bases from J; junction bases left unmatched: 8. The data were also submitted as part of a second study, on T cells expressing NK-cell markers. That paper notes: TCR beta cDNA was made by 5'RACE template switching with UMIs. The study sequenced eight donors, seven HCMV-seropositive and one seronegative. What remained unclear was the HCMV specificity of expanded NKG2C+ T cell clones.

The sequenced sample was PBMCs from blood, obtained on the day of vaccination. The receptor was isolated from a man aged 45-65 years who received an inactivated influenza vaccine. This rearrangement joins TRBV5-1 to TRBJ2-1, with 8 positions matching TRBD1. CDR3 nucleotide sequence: TGCGCCAGCAGCACGCCTTCGACAGGGGACAATGAGCAGTTCTTC. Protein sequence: CASSTPSTGDNEQFF.